The sequence of this T cell receptor beta chain was determined in a study of technical replicates of blood from a few donors. Data came from immunoSEQ multiplex PCR; TCRdb stores just in-frame clones and leaves some out. The table shows about 89,000 clones, with just under 95% occurring only once. This CDR3 spans 16 amino acids. V was pared by 1 base and J by 8 bases, with 15 bases between. Germline V CDR1 and CDR2: MGHRA, YSYEKL. This clonotype originated in a human donor in good health. The chain links TRBV4-1 to TRBJ1-6; a weak D match, TRBD1 (5 bases). The sample comprised T cells isolated from PBMCs. CDR3 DNA: TGCGCCAGCAGCCAAGCGTCCAGGGCCACCGATTCACCCCTCCACTTT. It yields the protein CASSQASRATDSPLHF.